Presented here are 16 T cell receptor beta chains from one specimen sequenced in a study of human T cells and chemical hapten exposure (TCRdb year 2021). The library was made by RACE. The sequencer listed for this sample is NextSeq 500. The public reads were quality trimmed at Q25 with fastp and then assembled into clones with MiXCR by TCRdb, keeping productive beta chains. Records with the same CDR3 protein are collapsed into one entry carrying the most frequent genes and DNA. The sample has approximately 50,000 distinct CDR3 sequences on record, 9.6% of them singletons. The ten largest clonotypes hold roughly 9% of the sample. The sample's time point, from its label and the paper: pre-sensitization, week 0. The treatment or condition label of this sample denotes: therapeutic diphenylcyclopropenone sensitization with weekly scalp DPC. Total RNA was isolated from unfractionated whole blood collected in Tempus Blood RNA tubes.

The sample in question was whole blood, obtained in connection with sensitization to the hapten diphenylcyclopropenone (DPC). These receptor sequences come from a woman aged 25-40 years with alopecia areata. Some clones in this sample may be carry-over from other donors' samples.

This clonotype was counted at least ten times. The chain carries TRBV14 and TRBJ2-3; no reliable D call. The germline V gene encodes CDR1 SGHDN and CDR2 FVKESK. The CDR3 is made up of 13 amino acids. Trimming left V 2 bases short and J 2 bases short, with 5 bases between. CDR3 amino acids: CASSQINTDTQYF. As DNA, the CDR3 is TGTGCCAGCAGCCAAATCAACACAGATACGCAGTATTTT.

The chain uses TRBV3-1 and TRBJ1-2; 11 positions agree with TRBD1. Germline V CDR1 and CDR2: LGHDT, YNNKEL (reference sequence). V lost 4 bases and J lost 4; bases outside the gene matches: 5. This CDR3 is 15 amino acids long. The CDR3 protein is CASSLGQGVFYGYTF. The DNA for the CDR3 is TGTGCCAGCAGCCTGGGACAGGGGGTTTTCTATGGCTACACCTTC.

The gene calls are TRBV14 and TRBJ2-1; 8 bases line up with TRBD1. Germline V gives CDR1 SGHDN, CDR2 FVKESK. The CDR3 runs 15 residues. The junction had 6 bases not matched to a gene; V was cut back by 1 base and J by 7 bases. The CDR3 nucleotides read TGTGCCAGCAGCCAAGGGACAGGGAGAGTGAATGAGCAGTTCTTC. Protein product: CASSQGTGRVNEQFF.

This clonotype showed up just a few times. This rearrangement joins TRBV20-1 to TRBJ2-7; D uncertain. V lost 1 base and J 4 bases, leaving 14 bases between the germline ends. Germline V gene data show CDR1 as DFQATT and CDR2 as SNEGSKA (reference sequence). The CDR3 runs 14 residues. CDR3 in DNA: TGCAGTGCTAGAGGGGCCGCCTGTAGGTACGAGCAGTACTTC. The encoded protein is CSARGAACRYEQYF.

This clonotype has more than one count but fewer than ten. This chain joins TRBV28 and TRBJ2-2; a weak D match, TRBD1 (6 bases). The ends were cut back, 5 bases at V and 1 base at J, with 14 bases in the middle. Germline-derived CDR1 and CDR2 are MDHEN and SYDVKM. The CDR3 has 16 amino acids. The CDR3 nucleotides are TGTGCCAGCAGTACCCCCCGGACAGAGAACACCGGGGAGCTGTTTTTT. Its protein is CASSTPRTENTGELFF.

This clonotype is categorized as medium-sized (0.01 to 0.1%). The chain uses TRBV20-1 and TRBJ2-7; 8 bases fit TRBD2. The CDR3 is 14 amino acids. The V segment lost 1 base and the J segment 3 bases; nucleotides outside the gene matches: 5. Germline CDR1 and CDR2: DFQATT and SNEGSKA (reference sequence). The CDR3 spells CSARVSGVDYEQYF. CDR3 nucleotide sequence: TGCAGTGCTAGAGTTAGCGGGGTTGACTACGAGCAGTACTTC.

The chain is built from TRBV11-2 and TRBJ2-3; D call uncertain. Looked up from germline, CDR1 is SGHAT and CDR2 is FQNNGV. V lost 5 bases, J lost 5 bases, and 8 bases lay in between. This CDR3 has 12 amino acids. The CDR3 reads CASSRYRDTQYF. CDR3 nucleotides: TGTGCCAGCAGCCGCTACAGAGATACGCAGTATTTT.

This clonotype turned up a few times. The rearrangement links TRBV20-1 to TRBJ1-5, with 11 bases fitting TRBD1. The trim removed 5 bases at V and 5 bases at J, leaving 5 bases unmatched. The CDR3 runs 14 residues. Germline CDR1 reads DFQATT; CDR2 reads SNEGSKA (reference sequence). This chain's CDR3 is CSAPRTGGDQPQHF. As DNA, the CDR3 is TGCAGTGCTCCACGGACAGGGGGCGATCAGCCCCAGCATTTT.

This clonotype was recorded a few times. The chain links TRBV3-1 to TRBJ2-3; TRBD1 matches 7 bases. This CDR3 spans 17 amino acids. CDR1 LGHDT and CDR2 YNNKEL come from the germline V gene (reference sequence). J lost 4 bases, V lost 4 bases, and 14 bases had no gene match. The CDR3 nucleotides read TGTGCCAGCAGCCCCCTATGGGACAGCCCTCAGGCAGATACGCAGTATTTT. As protein: CASSPLWDSPQADTQYF.

CDR3 amino acids: CASSFGQGDAYGYTF. In DNA, the CDR3 is TGTGCCAGCAGCTTCGGGCAGGGGGATGCTTATGGCTACACCTTC. V gene TRBV5-5 combines with J gene TRBJ1-2; 7 positions agree with TRBD1. The germline CDR1 and CDR2 sequences are SGHKS and YYEKEE (reference sequence). V gave up 2 bases and J gave up 5 bases; unmatched junction bases: 9. This CDR3 contains 15 residues.

For this clonotype: The conserved closing phenylalanine or tryptophan is absent in this CDR3, likely reflecting a read error. J is TRBJ2-3 and V is TRBV7-2; the D call may be TRBD1 or TRBD2 (5 bases each). Per germline, CDR1 SGHTA and CDR2 FQGNSA. The CDR3 loop spans 16 amino acids. V shed 1 base and J shed 8 bases, with 19 bases lying between them. The CDR3 loop is CASSLGQPSQRGTQYL. As DNA, the CDR3 is TGTGCCAGCAGCTTAGGACAGCCTAGCCAACGGGGTACGCAGTATTTG.

The sample holds many counts of this clonotype. The genes are TRBV6-6 and TRBJ1-1; 10 bases are a match to TRBD1. V lost 5 bases and J lost 9; bases outside the gene matches: 3. CDR3 length: 12 residues. Germline CDR1 reads MNHNY; CDR2 reads SVGAGI (reference sequence). CDR3 residues: CASSPGQGKAFF. CDR3 DNA: TGTGCCAGCAGTCCGGGACAGGGGAAAGCTTTCTTT.

This clonotype has only a few counts. This chain connects TRBV7-2 to TRBJ2-7, with a possible D match to TRBD2 (5 bases). CDR1 and CDR2 (germline): SGHTA, FQGNSA. The CDR3 totals 13 residues. The V end was cut by 5 bases, the J end by 4 bases, with 12 bases between. The CDR3 DNA sequence: TGTGCCAGCAGCCACACGGGCGGGTACGAGCAGTACTTC. Translating it yields CASSHTGGYEQYF.

This clonotype turned up a few times. The chain recombines TRBV7-8 with TRBJ2-6; the match to TRBD1 covers 9 bases. The CDR3 extends over 18 amino acids. Germline lookup yields CDR1 SGHVS and CDR2 FQNEAQ. After removal of 2 bases from V and 0 bases from J, the junction contained 5 bases not matched to a gene. CDR3: CASSLSGTGHSGANVLTF. CDR3 in DNA: TGTGCCAGCAGCTTATCCGGGACAGGGCACTCTGGGGCCAACGTCCTGACTTTC.

This clonotype appeared many times. The J gene is TRBJ2-3, the V gene TRBV7-2; D may be TRBD1 or TRBD2 (5 bases each). Trimming cost V 5 bases and J 2 bases, with 11 bases left between them. The CDR3 has 14 residues. Germline CDR1 reads SGHTA; CDR2 reads FQGNSA. The CDR3 DNA follows: TGTGCCAGCAGCGCCGGGACGATCACAGATACGCAGTATTTT. Translated: CASSAGTITDTQYF.

About this clonotype: One base away lies a much larger clone, so this may be a sequencing read error. The V gene is TRBV7-2, the J gene TRBJ1-1, with a weak D call TRBD1 (6 bases). The CDR3 has 16 residues. CDR1 is SGHTA and CDR2 is FQGNSA in the germline V gene. In DNA, the CDR3 is TGTGCCAGCAGCGAGAGACAGGCGGGAGGGAACACTAAAGCTTTCTTT. Translated: CASSERQAGGNTKAFF.